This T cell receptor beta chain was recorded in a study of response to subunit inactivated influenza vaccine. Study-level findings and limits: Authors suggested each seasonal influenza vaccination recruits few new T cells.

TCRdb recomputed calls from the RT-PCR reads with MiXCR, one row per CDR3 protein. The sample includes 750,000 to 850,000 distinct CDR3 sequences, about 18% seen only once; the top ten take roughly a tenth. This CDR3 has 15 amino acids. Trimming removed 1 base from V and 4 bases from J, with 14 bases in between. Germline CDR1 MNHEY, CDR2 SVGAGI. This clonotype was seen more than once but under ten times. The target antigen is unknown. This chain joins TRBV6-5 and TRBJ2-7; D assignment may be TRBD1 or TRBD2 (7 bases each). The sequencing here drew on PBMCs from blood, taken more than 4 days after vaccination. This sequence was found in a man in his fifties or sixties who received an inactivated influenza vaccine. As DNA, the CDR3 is TGTGCCAGCAGTTACTTATCAGGGGGGGGGTACGAGCAGTACTTC. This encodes CASSYLSGGGYEQYF.